Below, 4 T cell receptor beta chains from the same sample are listed, as sequenced in a study of graft-versus-host responses after intestinal transplantation. TCRdb's copy holds only in-frame clones and misses some; the assay was immunoSEQ multiplex PCR. The repertoire holds about 30,000 clones, with over 60% as singletons. Graft tissue processing released intraepithelial and lamina propria lymphocytes. The material sequenced was ileum tissue, taken 98 days after intestinal transplantation. All receptors come from a human patient who received an intestinal transplant, so some T cells may come from the graft donor.

The chain joins TRBV12-5 to TRBJ1-1, with a tentative D call TRBD1 (5 bases). Per the germline V gene, CDR1 is LGHNT and CDR2 is FRNRAP. CDR3 length: 13 amino acids. V gave up 7 bases and J gave up 3 bases, with 12 bases separating them. The CDR3 nucleotides read TGTGCTAGTGTCGGCGGGGGAGACACTGAAGCTTTCTTT. Translation: CASVGGGDTEAFF.

This CDR3 reads CASSLERGDNEQFF. DNA of the CDR3: TGTGCCAGCAGCTTAGAGCGGGGGGACAATGAGCAGTTCTTC. V usage is TRBV11-2 and J usage is TRBJ2-1; 8 bases fit TRBD2. This CDR3 comprises 14 residues. V shed 0 bases and J 5 bases; nucleotides not matched to a gene: 0. Per the germline V gene, CDR1 is SGHAT and CDR2 is FQNNGV.

This rearrangement joins TRBV6-1 to TRBJ1-1; D remains ambiguous. The V gene's germline CDR1 is MNHNS and CDR2 SASEGT. Trimming shortened V by 7 bases and J by 11 bases, and 17 bases separated the two germline ends. The CDR3 extends over 12 amino acids. CDR3 bases: TGTGCCAGCATGACCCGAGGTGAGTGGGCTTTCTTT. It translates to CASMTRGEWAFF.

This clone was found once. This chain joins TRBV11-2 and TRBJ2-7, with 7 bases aligning to TRBD1. From germline, CDR1 is SGHAT and CDR2 FQNNGV. The CDR3 spans 15 residues. V shed 2 bases, J shed 1 base, and the junction held 5 bases outside the gene matches. The CDR3 DNA reads TGTGCCAGCAGCTTACTCCGGACAGGATCCTACGAGCAGTACTTC. It specifies CASSLLRTGSYEQYF.